This entry features one T cell receptor beta chain sequence. Antigen specificity is unknown. The sequenced template was cDNA made from the entire isolated RNA. Produced via immunoSEQ multiplex PCR; TCRdb's table is partial and in-frame only. The sample has a few hundred thousand clones, 8.5% to 10% seen once. Between the trimmed V and J ends, which lost 5 bases and 1 base, there was a span of 9 bases. The CDR3 consists of 14 residues. CDR1 is LNHDA and CDR2 is SQIVND in the germline V gene (reference sequence). This sample is drawn from a study of beta chain features in type 1 diabetes. Study outcomes and limitations: Shorter TCRB CDR3s, moderately but significantly so, were found in Type 1 diabetes patients in all four CD4+ subsets.

Sequencing used central memory CD4+ T cells from blood. The receptor was derived from a young man with type 1 diabetes. V and J are TRBV19 and TRBJ1-5; D remains unclear. The chain's CDR3 is CASSFFSSNQPQHF. For the CDR3, the DNA is TGTGCCAGTAGTTTCTTTTCGAGCAATCAGCCCCAGCATTTT.